This is a list of T cell receptor beta chains from one sample in a study of T cell repertoires in ileal Crohn's disease. The table came from immunoSEQ multiplex PCR; TCRdb's copy has only in-frame clones and leaves some out. The data show 3,000 to 4,000 clones, 60% to 80% seen once. Specimen: ileal tissue. The origin of the receptors is an adult with Crohn's disease. Both conserved end residues are part of each CDR3. Each record gives: V gene, J gene, clone size, D gene, CDR3 protein, CDR3 DNA. D genes are given only for firm matches. Expanded clones get a size class; other rows say once, few or many, or leave the size out.

TRBV4-1,TRBJ2-7,.,TRBD2,CASSQLAGVVREQYF,TGCGCCAGCAGCCAGCTAGCGGGCGTCGTGCGAGAGCAGTACTTC
TRBV7-2,TRBJ2-7,.,TRBD2,CASSSGTSGREKPYEQYF,TGTGCCAGCAGTTCAGGGACTAGCGGGAGAGAAAAACCCTACGAGCAGTACTTC
TRBV7-9,TRBJ1-2,.,.,CASSPGQNYGYTF,TGTGCCAGCAGCCCCGGACAGAACTATGGCTACACCTTC
TRBV21-1,TRBJ1-4,.,.,CASISQGSNEKLFF,TGTGCCAGCATTTCACAGGGGTCGAACGAAAAACTGTTTTTT
TRBV5-6,TRBJ1-2,.,.,CASSLAGGGNYGYTF,TGTGCCAGCAGCTTGGCTGGGGGCGGAAACTATGGCTACACCTTC
TRBV19,TRBJ1-1,.,.,CASSIMQGGYRTEAFF,TGTGCCAGTAGTATTATGCAGGGCGGCTATCGCACTGAAGCTTTCTTT
TRBV30,TRBJ1-1,.,.,CAWSVRTAKNTEAFF,TGTGCCTGGAGTGTACGGACAGCTAAGAACACTGAAGCTTTCTTT
TRBV27,TRBJ2-7,.,TRBD2,CASSLRGLAGDEQYF,TGTGCCAGCAGTTTGAGGGGACTAGCGGGAGACGAGCAGTACTTC
TRBV19,TRBJ1-5,.,.,CASSMGQYQPQHF,TGTGCCAGTAGTATGGGGCAGTATCAGCCCCAGCATTTT
TRBV10-3,TRBJ2-3,.,TRBD1,CAIATGTGGFAQYF,TGTGCCATCGCCACCGGGACAGGGGGCTTCGCGCAGTATTTT
TRBV5-4,TRBJ2-2,few,.,CASRLGVEAGELFF,TGTGCCAGCCGCCTGGGGGTCGAGGCCGGGGAGCTGTTTTTT
TRBV9,TRBJ1-1,.,.,CASSPGQSMNTEAFF,TGTGCCAGCAGCCCCGGACAGAGCATGAACACTGAAGCTTTCTTT
TRBV7-2,TRBJ2-3,.,TRBD2,CASSLGLVRDTQYF,TGTGCCAGCAGCTTGGGACTAGTTAGAGATACGCAGTATTTT